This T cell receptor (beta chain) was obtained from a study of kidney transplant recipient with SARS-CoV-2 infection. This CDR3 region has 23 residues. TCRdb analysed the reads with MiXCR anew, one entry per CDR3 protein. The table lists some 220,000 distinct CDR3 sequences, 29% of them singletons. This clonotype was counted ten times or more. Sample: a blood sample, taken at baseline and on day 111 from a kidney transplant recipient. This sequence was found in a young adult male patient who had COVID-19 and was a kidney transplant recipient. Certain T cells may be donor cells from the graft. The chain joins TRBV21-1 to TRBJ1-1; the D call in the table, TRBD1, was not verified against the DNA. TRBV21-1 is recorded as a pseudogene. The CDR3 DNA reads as TGTGCCAGCAGCAAAGATCGCCAACCCGGGACAGGGGGCTCGATGGGGTGGAACACTGAAGCTTTCTTT. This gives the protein CASSKDRQPGTGGSMGWNTEAFF.